Described below is a single T cell receptor (beta chain) sequence and its context. Per the germline V gene, CDR1 is MNHEY and CDR2 is SMNVEV (reference sequence). The CDR3 covers 15 residues. V gave up 0 bases and J gave up 5 bases, with 13 bases separating them. Profiling relied on immunoSEQ multiplex PCR, and the TCRdb table lists in-frame clones only, not all of them. Of some 140,000 clones detected, around nine tenths appear once; the ten largest clones hold 5.5%. This specimen belongs to a study of T cell responses to AZD1222 COVID-19 vaccine. Material: peripheral blood, obtained on day 0 of AZD1222 vaccination. This TCR was recovered from an adult in good health. The chain carries TRBV27 and TRBJ1-1; perhaps TRBD1 as D (6 bases). This chain's CDR3 is CASSLSQVGGTEAFF. Here the CDR3 DNA reads TGTGCCAGCAGTTTATCCCAGGTAGGGGGGACTGAAGCTTTCTTT.